The rows below give T cell receptor beta chains drawn from one sample of a study of cytomegalovirus exposure and HLA in healthy donors. Sequencing used immunoSEQ multiplex PCR; TCRdb keeps in-frame clones, though not all of them. The sample has approximately 170,000 clones; about three quarters are singletons. Sequencing was performed on PBMCs. The receptors derive from a woman in her forties in good health and CMV-seropositive. The CDR3 runs from the conserved cysteine through the conserved F or W. Fields, in order: V gene, clone size, CDR3 length, D gene, J gene, CDR3 DNA, CDR3 protein. A D gene is named only where the DNA matches it firmly. Not all rows give a size; the values are once, few, many and, for expanded clones, a class.

v_call: TRBV5-4
clone_size: NA
cdr3_length: 13
d_call: NA
j_call: TRBJ1-1
cdr3_nt: TGTGCCAGCAGCTTAAGGGGAGGCACTGAAGCTTTCTTT
cdr3_aa: CASSLRGGTEAFF

v_call: TRBV4-3
clone_size: once
cdr3_length: 16
d_call: TRBD2
j_call: TRBJ2-3
cdr3_nt: TGCGCCAGCAGCCAAGAATGGGCGGGAGGGACAGATACGCAGTATTTT
cdr3_aa: CASSQEWAGGTDTQYF

v_call: TRBV6-1
clone_size: NA
cdr3_length: 14
d_call: NA
j_call: TRBJ1-6
cdr3_nt: TGTGCCAGCAGGATAACAGGGAGCGGTTCACCCCTCCACTTT
cdr3_aa: CASRITGSGSPLHF

v_call: TRBV7-2
clone_size: NA
cdr3_length: 16
d_call: TRBD1
j_call: TRBJ2-7
cdr3_nt: TGTGCCAGCAGCTGGGGACAGAGCTTACTTCCCTACGAGCAGTACTTC
cdr3_aa: CASSWGQSLLPYEQYF

v_call: TRBV7-2
clone_size: NA
cdr3_length: 17
d_call: TRBD1
j_call: TRBJ2-2
cdr3_nt: TGTGCCAGCAGCAAACGATCGGGACAGACTAACACCGGGGAGCTGTTTTTT
cdr3_aa: CASSKRSGQTNTGELFF

v_call: TRBV29-1
clone_size: NA
cdr3_length: 15
d_call: TRBD1
j_call: TRBJ2-2
cdr3_nt: TGCAGCGTTCATAGGGGGCGATCGGACACCGGGGAGCTGTTTTTT
cdr3_aa: CSVHRGRSDTGELFF

v_call: TRBV21-1
clone_size: NA
cdr3_length: 15
d_call: NA
j_call: TRBJ1-1
cdr3_nt: TGTGCCAGCAGCAAAGGCTGGGGCCCGAACACTGAAGCTTTCTTT
cdr3_aa: CASSKGWGPNTEAFF

v_call: TRBV4-3
clone_size: NA
cdr3_length: 14
d_call: NA
j_call: TRBJ1-5
cdr3_nt: TGCGCCAGCAGCCAAGACCGGGGCAATCAGCCCCAGCATTTT
cdr3_aa: CASSQDRGNQPQHF

v_call: TRBV7-2
clone_size: once
cdr3_length: 13
d_call: TRBD2
j_call: TRBJ2-1
cdr3_nt: TGTGCCAGCAGCTTAGAGCGGGGGAATGAGCAGTTCTTC
cdr3_aa: CASSLERGNEQFF

v_call: TRBV19
clone_size: once
cdr3_length: 15
d_call: TRBD2
j_call: TRBJ2-5
cdr3_nt: TGTGCCAGCAGGACTAGCGGGGGGTCTGGAGAGACCCAGTACTTC
cdr3_aa: CASRTSGGSGETQYF

v_call: TRBV30
clone_size: once
cdr3_length: 14
d_call: TRBD1
j_call: TRBJ2-7
cdr3_nt: TGTGCCTGGGTGGCCGGGACAGGGATCTACGAGCAGTACTTC
cdr3_aa: CAWVAGTGIYEQYF

v_call: TRBV29-1
clone_size: NA
cdr3_length: 12
d_call: NA
j_call: TRBJ2-5
cdr3_nt: TGCAGCGCTCGGGCAGGGGAAGAGACCCAGTACTTC
cdr3_aa: CSARAGEETQYF

v_call: TRBV13
clone_size: NA
cdr3_length: 11
d_call: NA
j_call: TRBJ2-1
cdr3_nt: TGTGCCAGCAGCCCGGAACCCGGGGAGTTCTTC
cdr3_aa: CASSPEPGEFF

v_call: TRBV29-1
clone_size: NA
cdr3_length: 10
d_call: NA
j_call: TRBJ1-1
cdr3_nt: TGCAGCGCTCGGTCCCGTGAAGCTTTCTTT
cdr3_aa: CSARSREAFF

v_call: TRBV6-7
clone_size: NA
cdr3_length: 15
d_call: NA
j_call: TRBJ2-3
cdr3_nt: TGTGCCAGCAGTTGTTCCAGTAAAAGTGCAGATACGCAGTATTTT
cdr3_aa: CASSCSSKSADTQYF

v_call: TRBV4-3
clone_size: NA
cdr3_length: 20
d_call: TRBD1
j_call: TRBJ1-2
cdr3_nt: TGCGCCAGCAGCCAAGACCGGATCCGATTTCAGGGGGCGAGGCTGCATGGCTACACCTTC
cdr3_aa: CASSQDRIRFQGARLHGYTF

v_call: TRBV11-2
clone_size: NA
cdr3_length: 14
d_call: TRBD1
j_call: TRBJ1-2
cdr3_nt: TGTGCCAGCAGGCGACCGGGACAGGGGCTTGGCTACACCTTC
cdr3_aa: CASRRPGQGLGYTF

v_call: TRBV29-1
clone_size: NA
cdr3_length: 14
d_call: NA
j_call: TRBJ2-2
cdr3_nt: TGCAGCGTCGAGGGCGAACCGAACACCGGGGAGCTGTTTTTT
cdr3_aa: CSVEGEPNTGELFF

v_call: TRBV7-9
clone_size: NA
cdr3_length: 15
d_call: NA
j_call: TRBJ2-5
cdr3_nt: TGTGCCAGCTCCCCAGCGGCGGGACAGCAAGAGACCCAGTACTTC
cdr3_aa: CASSPAAGQQETQYF

v_call: TRBV28
clone_size: NA
cdr3_length: 14
d_call: TRBD1
j_call: TRBJ1-2
cdr3_nt: TGTGCCAGCAGGGCTGGACAGGGAACGAAGGGCTACACCTTC
cdr3_aa: CASRAGQGTKGYTF

v_call: TRBV11-2
clone_size: NA
cdr3_length: 16
d_call: TRBD1
j_call: TRBJ1-2
cdr3_nt: TGTGCCAGCAGCTTAGTGTCGACAGGGAGAGTCTATGGCTACACCTTC
cdr3_aa: CASSLVSTGRVYGYTF

v_call: TRBV12-5
clone_size: NA
cdr3_length: 19
d_call: TRBD2
j_call: TRBJ2-6
cdr3_nt: TGTGCTAGTGGTTTTTTTATAGCGGGAGCAACGACTGGGGCCAACGTCCTGACTTTC
cdr3_aa: CASGFFIAGATTGANVLTF

v_call: TRBV4-2
clone_size: NA
cdr3_length: 17
d_call: NA
j_call: TRBJ2-2
cdr3_nt: TGTGCCAGCAGCCAAGAGGAGTTAAATACCTACACCGGGGAGCTGTTTTTT
cdr3_aa: CASSQEELNTYTGELFF

v_call: TRBV30
clone_size: NA
cdr3_length: 14
d_call: TRBD2
j_call: TRBJ2-7
cdr3_nt: TGTGCCTGGAGTGGGGCTAGCGGCGCCTACGAGCAGTACTTC
cdr3_aa: CAWSGASGAYEQYF

v_call: TRBV5-4
clone_size: NA
cdr3_length: 13
d_call: TRBD1
j_call: TRBJ2-1
cdr3_nt: TGTGCCAGCAGCCGACAGGGTAGTGATGAGCAGTTCTTC
cdr3_aa: CASSRQGSDEQFF

v_call: TRBV7-2
clone_size: NA
cdr3_length: 15
d_call: TRBD1
j_call: TRBJ1-1
cdr3_nt: TGTGCCAGCAGCTCTTTGACAGGGGGGAACACTGAAGCTTTCTTT
cdr3_aa: CASSSLTGGNTEAFF

v_call: TRBV4-3
clone_size: NA
cdr3_length: 15
d_call: TRBD1
j_call: TRBJ1-2
cdr3_nt: TGCGCCAGCAGGCCCGGGACAGGGGGCAGCTATGGCTACACCTTC
cdr3_aa: CASRPGTGGSYGYTF

v_call: TRBV6-5
clone_size: NA
cdr3_length: 15
d_call: NA
j_call: TRBJ2-7
cdr3_nt: TGTGCCAGCAGTTACACCGGGACTGCCCCCTACGAGCAGTACTTC
cdr3_aa: CASSYTGTAPYEQYF